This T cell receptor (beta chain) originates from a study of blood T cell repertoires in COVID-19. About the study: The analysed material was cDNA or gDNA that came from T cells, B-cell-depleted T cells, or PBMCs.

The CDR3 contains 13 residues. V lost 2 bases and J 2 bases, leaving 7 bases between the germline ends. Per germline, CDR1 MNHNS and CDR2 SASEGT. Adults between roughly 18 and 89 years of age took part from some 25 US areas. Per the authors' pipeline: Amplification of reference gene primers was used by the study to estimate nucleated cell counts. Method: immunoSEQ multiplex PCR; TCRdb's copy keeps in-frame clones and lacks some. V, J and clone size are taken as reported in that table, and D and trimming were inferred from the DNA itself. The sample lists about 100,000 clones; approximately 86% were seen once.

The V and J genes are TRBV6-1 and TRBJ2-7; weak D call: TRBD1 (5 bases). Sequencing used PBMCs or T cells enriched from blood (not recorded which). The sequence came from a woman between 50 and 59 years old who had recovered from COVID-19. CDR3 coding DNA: TGTGCCAGCAGTGAAATAGGGGCCTACGAGCAGTACTTC. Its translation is CASSEIGAYEQYF.